Below are 27 T cell receptor beta chains sequenced from a single sample in a study of T-cell reconstitution after alpha-beta-depleted transplantation in children. Unique molecular identifiers were built into the TCRbeta library. TCRdb used MiXCR to reprocess the PCR reads, holding one entry per CDR3 protein. The repertoire holds about 460,000 distinct CDR3 sequences, with more than 9.5% as singletons. Sequencing was performed on PBMCs, mostly from graft donor cells, taken 180 days after TCRalphabeta/CD19-depleted stem cell transplant. All receptors derive from a female patient aged 2-9 years who had a stem cell transplant for aplastic anemia, so the T cells may come from the graft donor.

Only a few counts were recorded for this clonotype. The genes are TRBV12-3 or TRBV12-4 and TRBJ1-1; D uncertain. V shed 7 bases and J shed 7 bases, with 13 bases lying between them. The CDR3 has 12 amino acids. Here the CDR3 reads CASTLGSLEAFF. Here the CDR3 DNA reads TGTGCCAGCACCCTGGGAAGCCTTGAAGCTTTCTTT.

A few counts support this clonotype. The chain employs TRBV20-1 and TRBJ1-5; unclear D gene. The length of the CDR3 is 16 residues. Germline V gene sequence: CDR1 DFQATT, CDR2 SNEGSKA (reference sequence). Trimming shortened V by 0 bases and J by 2 bases, and 14 bases separated the two germline ends. CDR3 sequence: CSARDLRERGNQPQHF. The DNA for the CDR3 is TGCAGTGCTAGAGATCTTAGGGAAAGAGGCAATCAGCCCCAGCATTTT.

V gene TRBV7-8 combines with J gene TRBJ1-6; TRBD1 might be the D (5 bases). This CDR3 is 16 amino acids long. CDR1 is SGHVS, CDR2 FQNEAQ, per germline. Trimming took off 5 bases at V and 10 bases at J, with 21 bases between the two ends. The CDR3 nucleotides are TGTGCCAGCAGCGTACCTCCGGGAACGAGGGACTCACCCCTCCACTTT. As protein: CASSVPPGTRDSPLHF.

The chain joins TRBV29-1 to TRBJ2-2; D unresolved. The CDR3 contains 14 residues. V lost 5 bases and J 6 bases, leaving 16 bases between the germline ends. Germline V gives CDR1 SQVTM, CDR2 ANQGSEA. CDR3 residues: CSVRSLKKAGELFF. CDR3 DNA sequence: TGCAGCGTTCGAAGCCTTAAGAAAGCCGGGGAGCTGTTTTTT.

The rearrangement links TRBV2 to TRBJ2-1, with 7 bases matching TRBD2. The V gene's germline CDR1 is SNHLY and CDR2 FYNNEI. This CDR3 contains 12 residues. Trimming at V came to 7 bases and at J to 10 bases, leaving 7 bases not matched to a gene. This CDR3 reads CASIELGGEQFF. CDR3 in DNA: TGTGCCAGCATCGAATTGGGAGGGGAGCAGTTCTTC.

The sample holds a few counts of this clonotype. This chain uses TRBV4-3 with TRBJ2-1, with D unclear. Germline lookup yields CDR1 LGHNA and CDR2 YSLEER. The length of the CDR3 is 11 residues. V was shortened by 1 base and J by 11 bases, with 6 bases between the two germline ends. The CDR3 DNA reads as TGCGCCAGCAGCCAAGGTACCCAGCAGTTCTTC. Translation: CASSQGTQQFF.

The V call is TRBV5-5, the J call TRBJ2-4, with unresolved D. V was cut by 7 bases and J by 0 bases, with 11 bases left in between. The CDR3 runs to 14 residues. The germline V gene encodes CDR1 SGHKS and CDR2 YYEKEE (reference sequence). The CDR3 coding sequence is TGTGCCAGCTTTGGTGAGCTAGCCAAAAACATTCAGTACTTC. Translated: CASFGELAKNIQYF.

In DNA, the CDR3 is TGCGCCAGCAGCCCGACAGGGGGTTATAGCAATCAGCCCCAGCATTTT. Amino acid sequence: CASSPTGGYSNQPQHF. The J gene is TRBJ1-5, the V gene TRBV5-1; TRBD1 agrees at 9 bases. Germline V gene sequence: CDR1 SGHRS, CDR2 YFSETQ. This CDR3 contains 16 residues. V was clipped by 4 bases and J by 0 bases; unmatched bases: 5.

V usage is TRBV7-3 and J usage is TRBJ2-2, with 12 positions matching TRBD2. The J segment lost 7 bases and the V segment lost 4 bases, leaving 7 bases of the junction unmatched. The CDR3 contains 16 residues. Looked up from germline, CDR1 is SGHTA and CDR2 is FQGTGA. For the CDR3, the DNA is TGTGCCAGCAGCTCTAGCGGGGGGGCCCTAGGCGGGGAGCTGTTTTTT. Translated: CASSSSGGALGGELFF.

The chain carries TRBV5-1 and TRBJ1-1, with no clear D. This CDR3 spans 14 amino acids. CDR1 is SGHRS and CDR2 is YFSETQ in the germline V gene. Trimming took off 4 bases at V and 2 bases at J, with 12 bases between the two ends. The CDR3 is CASSHTRGNTEAFF. CDR3 coding DNA: TGCGCCAGCAGCCACACCCGGGGTAACACTGAAGCTTTCTTT.

This clonotype has a count of ten or more. As DNA, the CDR3 is TGTGCCGCCGGATTTAACTATGGCTACACCTTC. Translated: CAAGFNYGYTF. The rearrangement links TRBV12-3 or TRBV12-4 to TRBJ1-2; D is unclear. This CDR3 comprises 11 residues. V lost 11 bases and J 1 base, leaving 8 bases between the germline ends.

The chain links TRBV6-2 or TRBV6-3 to TRBJ2-1; TRBD2 matches at 10 bases. V lost 7 bases and J lost 4; bases outside the gene matches: 7. The CDR3 consists of 15 residues. Germline CDR1 MNHEY, CDR2 SVGEGT. The CDR3 is CASTLSGRLYNEQFF. CDR3 sequence (DNA): TGTGCCAGCACTCTTAGCGGGAGGCTATACAATGAGCAGTTCTTC.

This chain joins TRBV6-1 and TRBJ2-1; perhaps TRBD2 as D (7 bases). The germline CDR1 and CDR2 sequences are MNHNS and SASEGT. The V and J ends lost 6 bases and 4 bases respectively, with 28 bases between them. The CDR3 length is 19 residues. The CDR3 loop reads CASREPGRKRGGQYNEQFF. Written as DNA, the CDR3 is TGTGCCAGCAGAGAACCGGGACGAAAACGCGGGGGCCAGTACAATGAGCAGTTCTTC.

The sample holds a few counts of this clonotype. The genes are TRBV4-1 and TRBJ2-6, with D perhaps assigned TRBD1 or TRBD2 (5 bases each). Germline CDR1 and CDR2: MGHRA and YSYEKL. Deletions cut 0 bases from V and 1 base from J, with 13 bases between. The CDR3 has 18 amino acids. CDR3 in DNA: TGCGCCAGCAGCCAAGAACCCGGGGCTAGGTCTGGGGCCAACGTCCTGACTTTC. Its protein product is CASSQEPGARSGANVLTF.

This clonotype was counted between two and nine times. The genes are TRBV29-1 and TRBJ1-2, with 10 bases lining up with TRBD1. Germline CDR1 and CDR2: SQVTM and ANQGSEA. This CDR3 is 20 amino acids long. V trimming: 0 bases; J trimming: 6 bases; junction bases outside the gene matches: 22. CDR3 nucleotides: TGCAGCGTTGAAGAGGCCTCAACCGGGACAGGGGACGGCCGAGGGCATGGCTACACCTTC. Its protein product is CSVEEASTGTGDGRGHGYTF.

Many counts were recorded for this clonotype. The chain combines TRBV29-1 with TRBJ1-1; D remains unclear. Germline V lookup: CDR1 SQVTM, CDR2 ANQGSEA. This CDR3 has 13 residues. Trimming cost V 1 base and J 2 bases, with 8 bases left between them. The CDR3 nucleotides are TGCAGCGTTGAAGGTACAGCAAACACTGAAGCTTTCTTT. This encodes CSVEGTANTEAFF.

This rearrangement joins TRBV29-1 to TRBJ1-2; a possible D gene is TRBD1 (5 bases). The CDR3 runs to 14 residues. Trimming took 3 bases from V and 4 from J, leaving 15 bases between them. CDR1 SQVTM and CDR2 ANQGSEA come from the germline V gene. The CDR3 DNA reads as TGCAGCGTTGACCAGGGAGAAGTTACCTATGGCTACACCTTC. Translated: CSVDQGEVTYGYTF. The variable domain in full, with the rest retrieved from reference TRBV29-1 and TRBJ1-2, is SAVISQKPSRDICQRGTSLTIQCQVDSQVTMMFWYRQQPGQSLTLIATANQGSEATYESGFVIDKFPISRPNLTFSTLTVSNMSPEDSSIYLCSVDQGEVTYGYTFGSGTRLTVV.

The chain combines TRBV29-1 with TRBJ1-1; TRBD1 matches 11 bases. Trimming removed 3 bases from V and 0 bases from J; junction bases left unmatched: 15. This CDR3 contains 19 residues. Germline V gene sequence: CDR1 SQVTM, CDR2 ANQGSEA. This chain's CDR3 is CSVDGISRTGGPLNTEAFF. The DNA for the CDR3 is TGCAGCGTTGATGGAATATCACGGACAGGGGGCCCCCTGAACACTGAAGCTTTCTTT.

This clonotype was counted only a few times. The chain employs TRBV6-2 or TRBV6-3 and TRBJ2-2; 7 bases map to TRBD2. The CDR3 sequence is 17 residues long. Germline V CDR1 and CDR2: MNHEY, SVGEGT. J lost 6 bases, V lost 1 base, and 11 bases had no gene match. The CDR3 nucleotides read TGTGCCAGCAGTTACTTCACCAAGGCGGGAGCTGCCGGGGAGCTGTTTTTT. Amino acids: CASSYFTKAGAAGELFF.

This clonotype was seen a few times. The V and J genes are TRBV15 and TRBJ2-3; TRBD2 might be the D (5 bases). Trimming shortened V by 0 bases and J by 1 base, and 17 bases separated the two germline ends. Germline CDR1 reads LNHNV; CDR2 reads YYDKDF (reference sequence). The CDR3 is made up of 18 amino acids. The CDR3 here is CATSREPPASGRTDTQYF. The DNA of the CDR3 is TGTGCCACCAGCAGAGAGCCCCCGGCGAGCGGTCGCACAGATACGCAGTATTTT.

This clonotype was observed a handful of times. The chain links TRBV28 to TRBJ2-6; 10 nucleotides agree with TRBD1. Germline V CDR1 and CDR2: MDHEN, SYDVKM. With V trimmed by 4 bases and J by 0 bases, 6 bases remained unmatched. There are 18 residues in the CDR3. Here the CDR3 reads CASSSAGTGASGANVLTF. CDR3 bases: TGTGCCAGCAGTTCAGCCGGGACAGGGGCCTCTGGGGCCAACGTCCTGACTTTC.

This clonotype was picked up many times. The CDR3 DNA reads TGCAGTGCTATGGGACCGACAGGGAGCTCCTACGAGCAGTACGTC. Translation gives CSAMGPTGSSYEQYV. V gene TRBV20-1 combines with J gene TRBJ2-7; 7 bases fit TRBD1. The CDR3 runs 15 residues. Per germline, CDR1 DFQATT and CDR2 SNEGSKA (reference sequence). Trimming at V came to 4 bases and at J to 0 bases, leaving 9 bases not matched to a gene.

The table lists this clonotype with many counts. The V and J genes are TRBV29-1 and TRBJ2-7, with D perhaps TRBD1 (6 bases). CDR1 SQVTM and CDR2 ANQGSEA come from the germline V gene. Trimming left V 6 bases short and J 3 bases short, with 18 bases between. The CDR3 totals 14 residues. CDR3 DNA sequence: TGCAGCGTCATCAGCACAGGGACCGTCTACGAGCAGTACTTC. It yields the protein CSVISTGTVYEQYF.

The chain combines TRBV29-1 with TRBJ2-7, with D perhaps TRBD2 (5 bases). Germline V gene lookup returns CDR1 SQVTM and CDR2 ANQGSEA. V lost 7 bases, J lost 2 bases, and 9 bases lay in between. This CDR3 comprises 11 residues. The CDR3 bases are TGCAGCGCCGGGATTCCCTACGAGCAGTACTTC. It yields the protein CSAGIPYEQYF.

The chain recombines TRBV18 with TRBJ2-7; D remains unclear. There are 14 residues in the CDR3. CDR1 KGHSH and CDR2 LQKENI come from the germline V gene. Trimming removed 2 bases at V and 1 base at J, with 9 bases between. The CDR3 sequence: CASSPDAESYEQYF. CDR3 DNA sequence: TGTGCCAGCTCACCAGATGCGGAATCCTACGAGCAGTACTTC.

This clonotype occurred a few times. The V and J genes are TRBV5-1 and TRBJ2-1; 10 nucleotides agree with TRBD2. The CDR3 length is 17 residues. V dropped 0 bases and J dropped 3; count of bases not matched to a gene: 6. Germline-derived CDR1 and CDR2 are SGHRS and YFSETQ. CDR3: CASSLGLSGRDYNEQFF. In DNA, the CDR3 is TGCGCCAGCAGCTTGGGGCTGAGCGGGAGGGACTACAATGAGCAGTTCTTC.

V is TRBV9 and J is TRBJ2-7; the D gene is possibly TRBD1 (6 bases). The length of the CDR3 is 12 residues. The V gene's germline CDR1 is SGDLS and CDR2 YYNGEE. Deletions cut 6 bases from V and 5 bases from J, with 12 bases between. This CDR3 is CASNQGHDEQYF. CDR3 sequence (DNA): TGTGCCAGCAACCAGGGGCACGACGAGCAGTACTTC.